This TCR beta chain appears in the sequencing data of a study of beta chain features in type 1 diabetes. cDNA synthesis used the whole RNA isolate, giving expressed TCRB sequences. Sequencing used immunoSEQ multiplex PCR; TCRdb keeps in-frame clones, though not all of them. The profile shows roughly 260,000 clones, roughly a tenth of them singletons. The trim removed 4 bases at V and 8 bases at J, leaving 13 bases unmatched. This CDR3 has 16 amino acids. The V gene's germline CDR1 is MNHEY and CDR2 SMNVEV (reference sequence). This clone was recorded a few times. The antigen is not known. Cell sorting via CD45RO/CCR7/CD25/CD127/CD95/CD27 was performed to obtain CD4+ naive, central memory, regulatory and stem cell-like memory cells. Each sorted population was over 95% pure. Study-level findings and limits: Compared with healthy donors, patients appeared to share more similar naive, central memory and regulatory TCRB repertoires. TCRB CDR3s from Type 1 diabetes patients were moderately but significantly shorter in all four CD4+ subsets.

Sequencing input: naive CD4+ T cells from blood. The V call is TRBV27, the J call TRBJ2-3; 9 nucleotides align to TRBD2. The TCR sequence derives from a man aged 25 to 45 with type 1 diabetes. Here the CDR3 DNA reads TGTGCCAGCAGTTCAGGACTAGCGCCCCACCCCAGTACGCAGTATTTT. Amino acids: CASSSGLAPHPSTQYF.